These 31 T cell receptor beta chains were sequenced from one sample in a study of shared clonotypes between healthy human individuals. Generated by immunoSEQ multiplex PCR, the TCRdb table keeps only in-frame clones and is missing some. Of roughly 490,000 clones listed, over 65% are singletons. Sequenced: PBMCs. These TCRs come from a woman between 40 and 50 years old in good health. Some clones in this sample may be carry-over from other donors' samples.

This clone was seen a single time. This chain joins TRBV11-2 and TRBJ2-2; 8 bases align to TRBD2. V was clipped by 2 bases and J by 1 base; unmatched bases: 12. In germline, CDR1 is SGHAT, CDR2 FQNNGV. The CDR3 sequence is 19 residues long. The CDR3 sequence: CASSLRAGGRDGNTGELFF. CDR3 in DNA: TGTGCCAGCAGCTTACGGGCGGGAGGCCGTGACGGGAACACCGGGGAGCTGTTTTTT.

This clone was detected ten times or more. V usage is TRBV30 and J usage is TRBJ1-4; 7 bases are a match to TRBD1. CDR3 length equals 14 residues. CDR1 GTSNPN and CDR2 SVGIG come from the germline V gene (reference sequence). Germline trimming cut 3 bases from V and 5 bases from J; bases unmatched to any gene: 6. The CDR3 sequence is CAWSGDRSNEKLFF. As DNA, the CDR3 is TGTGCCTGGAGCGGGGACAGATCAAATGAAAAACTGTTTTTT.

V usage is TRBV2 and J usage is TRBJ2-7; 8 nucleotides line up with TRBD2. The V gene end was trimmed by 5 bases and the J gene end by 6 bases; junction bases not matched to a gene: 9. Per germline, CDR1 SNHLY and CDR2 FYNNEI. This CDR3 has 14 amino acids. In DNA form, the CDR3 reads TGTGCCAGCAGTACGGTAGCGGGACGTCTCGAGCAGTACTTC. Protein: CASSTVAGRLEQYF. Supplemented by reference TRBV2 and TRBJ2-7, the full variable domain reads EPEVTQTPSHQVTQMGQEVILRCVPISNHLYFYWYRQILGQKVEFLVSFYNNEISEKSEIFDDQFSVERPDGSNFTLKIRSTKLEDSAMYFCASSTVAGRLEQYFGPGTRLTVT.

The genes are TRBV6-6 and TRBJ1-4; the D gene is possibly TRBD1 (6 bases). The CDR3 sequence is 13 residues long. Germline loops: CDR1 MNHNY, CDR2 SVGAGI (reference sequence). With 7 bases removed from V and 7 bases from J, the gap between germline ends came to 13 bases. CDR3 protein: CASTHRDGEKLFF. The CDR3 bases are TGTGCCAGCACCCACAGGGATGGTGAAAAACTGTTTTTT.

The J gene is TRBJ2-7, the V gene TRBV11-2, with D tentatively TRBD1 or TRBD2 (5 bases each). Germline lookup yields CDR1 SGHAT and CDR2 FQNNGV. V was cut by 1 base and J by 5 bases, with 15 bases left in between. This CDR3 has 15 residues. The CDR3 reads CASSLAGRPGDEQYF. For the CDR3, the DNA is TGTGCCAGCAGCTTAGCGGGGCGCCCCGGGGACGAGCAGTACTTC.

J is TRBJ2-1 and V is TRBV27, with TRBD2 identical over 9 bases. The germline gives CDR1 MNHEY, CDR2 SMNVEV (reference sequence). The CDR3 runs 16 residues. V trimming: 2 bases; J trimming: 2 bases; junction bases outside the gene matches: 4. For the CDR3, the DNA is TGTGCCAGCAGTTTAGTGGCGGGAGGGACCTACAATGAGCAGTTCTTC. Encoded protein: CASSLVAGGTYNEQFF.

This clone was observed once. The CDR3 loop reads CASSPTQGNTEAFF. DNA of the CDR3: TGCGCCAGCAGCCCTACTCAGGGGAACACTGAAGCTTTCTTT. The chain couples TRBV4-1 to TRBJ1-1; D perhaps matches TRBD1 (5 bases). Germline CDR1 reads MGHRA; CDR2 reads YSYEKL. The length of the CDR3 is 14 residues. V was clipped by 4 bases and J by 1 base, with 10 bases between them.

CDR3 sequence: CASSPPGGPGTEAFF. CDR3 coding DNA: TGTGCCAGCTCACCACCCGGGGGGCCGGGAACTGAAGCTTTCTTT. The V and J genes are TRBV18 and TRBJ1-1, with TRBD1 as a possible D gene (6 bases). Looked up from germline, CDR1 is KGHSH and CDR2 is LQKENI. The V end was cut by 0 bases, the J end by 5 bases, with 13 bases between. This CDR3 spans 15 amino acids.

The chain joins TRBV7-2 to TRBJ1-1; D uncertain. Germline-derived CDR1 and CDR2 are SGHTA and FQGNSA. The CDR3 covers 14 residues. V lost 2 bases and J lost 0, with 7 bases in between. This chain's CDR3 is CASSLYQVNTEAFF. Written as DNA, the CDR3 is TGTGCCAGCAGCTTATACCAGGTGAACACTGAAGCTTTCTTT.

This clone was detected only a few times. The chain combines TRBV10-3 with TRBJ1-2, with 8 bases aligning to TRBD1. The CDR3 covers 14 residues. V lost 2 bases to trimming and J lost 4 bases; unmatched junction nucleotides: 3. Germline assignment: CDR1 ENHRY and CDR2 SYGVKD. The CDR3 sequence is CAISENRGAYGYTF. The DNA of the CDR3 is TGTGCCATCAGTGAGAACAGGGGGGCCTATGGCTACACCTTC.

The chain links TRBV28 to TRBJ2-7; 12 nucleotides match TRBD2. Germline CDR1 MDHEN, CDR2 SYDVKM. There are 15 residues in the CDR3. V trimming: 5 bases; J trimming: 4 bases; junction bases outside the gene matches: 6. Here the CDR3 reads CASSTTSGRLYEQYF. The CDR3 DNA sequence: TGTGCCAGCAGTACGACTAGCGGGAGATTGTACGAGCAGTACTTC.

This clone was seen more than once but under ten times. The chain joins TRBV7-2 to TRBJ2-3, with 7 nucleotides matching TRBD2. Germline loops: CDR1 SGHTA, CDR2 FQGNSA. The CDR3 totals 15 residues. J lost 4 bases, V lost 2 bases, and 6 bases had no gene match. DNA of the CDR3: TGTGCCAGCAGCTTACGGGGGAGGGCCCCAGATACGCAGTATTTT. It codes for CASSLRGRAPDTQYF.

This chain joins TRBV5-1 and TRBJ2-3; 7 bases map to TRBD2. Trimming removed 2 bases from V and 0 bases from J; junction bases left unmatched: 0. The CDR3 totals 14 residues. CDR1 is SGHRS and CDR2 is YFSETQ in the germline V gene. Here the CDR3 DNA reads TGCGCCAGCAGCTTAGCGGGGAGCACAGATACGCAGTATTTT. Protein sequence: CASSLAGSTDTQYF.

The rearrangement links TRBV4-1 to TRBJ2-1, with D unclear. The CDR3 is made up of 15 amino acids. From germline, CDR1 is MGHRA and CDR2 YSYEKL. Trimming took off 0 bases at V and 1 base at J, with 7 bases between the two ends. CDR3 DNA sequence: TGCGCCAGCAGCCAAGATCGAACTTCCTACAATGAGCAGTTCTTC. This sequence encodes CASSQDRTSYNEQFF.

This chain joins TRBV28 and TRBJ1-1, with no clear D. The CDR3 covers 12 residues. V dropped 7 bases and J dropped 1 base, with 7 bases sitting between them. Germline V gives CDR1 MDHEN, CDR2 SYDVKM. CDR3 sequence: CASTKGNTEAFF. DNA for the CDR3: TGTGCCAGCACAAAGGGGAACACTGAAGCTTTCTTT. Looking up the rest from reference TRBV28 and TRBJ1-1 gives the full variable domain: DVKVTQSSRYLVKRTGEKVFLECVQDMDHENMFWYRQDPGLGLRLIYFSYDVKMKEKGDIPEGYSVSREKKERFSLILESASTNQTSMYLCASTKGNTEAFFGQGTRLTVV.

The rearrangement uses TRBV18 and TRBJ2-3; the D gene is possibly TRBD1 (6 bases). The CDR3 has 15 amino acids. Trimming cost V 3 bases and J 3 bases, with 13 bases left between them. The V gene's germline CDR1 is KGHSH and CDR2 LQKENI. The CDR3 sequence is CASSPLGQGTDTQYF. The CDR3, as DNA: TGTGCCAGCTCACCGCTCGGTCAGGGGACAGATACGCAGTATTTT.

This chain uses TRBV28 with TRBJ2-7, with D tentatively TRBD2 (5 bases). The germline V and J ends were trimmed by 6 bases and 2 bases, with 11 bases remaining between them. CDR3 size: 13 residues. Per germline, CDR1 MDHEN and CDR2 SYDVKM. This chain's CDR3 is CASRGTGAYEQYF. The CDR3 DNA reads TGTGCCAGCAGGGGAACCGGGGCCTACGAGCAGTACTTC.

The V call is TRBV27, the J call TRBJ2-5, with a tentative D call TRBD1 (5 bases). The CDR3 contains 14 residues. CDR1 and CDR2 from the germline V gene are MNHEY and SMNVEV (reference sequence). With 2 bases removed from V and 1 base from J, the gap between germline ends came to 8 bases. CDR3 nucleotides: TGTGCCAGCAGTTTACGCAGGGCCCAAGAGACCCAGTACTTC. Amino acids: CASSLRRAQETQYF.

The chain couples TRBV7-2 to TRBJ2-1; 13 nucleotides agree with TRBD2. V trimming: 0 bases; J trimming: 7 bases; junction bases outside the gene matches: 9. Germline V lookup: CDR1 SGHTA, CDR2 FQGNSA. The CDR3 runs to 18 residues. The chain's CDR3 is CASSLATPGLAGKNEQFF. The CDR3 bases are TGTGCCAGCAGCTTAGCCACCCCGGGACTAGCGGGAAAGAATGAGCAGTTCTTC.

The J gene is TRBJ1-4, the V gene TRBV15, with D perhaps matching TRBD1 (6 bases). Deletions cut 1 base from V and 7 bases from J, with 16 bases between. In germline, CDR1 is LNHNV, CDR2 YYDKDF (reference sequence). The CDR3 extends over 16 amino acids. DNA for the CDR3: TGTGCCACCAGCAGAGTCGGCGGCAGGGGCGGTGAAAAACTGTTTTTT. Translated, it gives CATSRVGGRGGEKLFF.

The rearrangement uses TRBV4-2 and TRBJ2-5; TRBD2 matches at 10 bases. Germline CDR1 is LGHNA and CDR2 is YNFKEQ. J was trimmed by 3 bases and V by 4 bases; bases with no gene match: 2. CDR3 length: 14 amino acids. The CDR3 here is CASSPSGRKETQYF. The CDR3 DNA sequence: TGTGCCAGCAGCCCTAGCGGGAGAAAAGAGACCCAGTACTTC.

The chain links TRBV4-1 to TRBJ1-1; D perhaps matches TRBD1 (5 bases). The germline V gene has CDR1 MGHRA and CDR2 YSYEKL. The CDR3 runs to 16 residues. V was shortened by 3 bases and J by 0 bases, with 14 bases between the two germline ends. For the CDR3, the DNA is TGCGCCAGCAGCCACGGGGGGGGTCGCATGAACACTGAAGCTTTCTTT. Amino acid sequence: CASSHGGGRMNTEAFF.

The rearrangement uses TRBV18 and TRBJ2-4; 10 nucleotides align to TRBD2. The V segment lost 6 bases and the J segment 8 bases; nucleotides outside the gene matches: 10. The germline gives CDR1 KGHSH, CDR2 LQKENI. This CDR3 region has 15 residues. The CDR3: CASSALAGEGDIQYF. The DNA for the CDR3 is TGTGCCAGCTCCGCCCTAGCGGGAGAAGGGGACATTCAGTACTTC.

The chain is built from TRBV27 and TRBJ2-3, with D maybe TRBD2 (5 bases). The CDR3 runs to 17 residues. V lost 6 bases and J 0 bases, leaving 19 bases between the germline ends. Germline V lookup: CDR1 MNHEY, CDR2 SMNVEV (reference sequence). The DNA for the CDR3 is TGTGCCAGCAGGGGTGGCGGCTCCGGGGTCAGCACAGATACGCAGTATTTT. The encoded protein is CASRGGGSGVSTDTQYF.

The V call is TRBV6-5, the J call TRBJ1-1; the D gene is possibly TRBD1 (5 bases). Germline lookup yields CDR1 MNHEY and CDR2 SVGAGI. Trimming cost V 0 bases and J 4 bases, with 9 bases left between them. The CDR3 consists of 14 residues. CDR3 in DNA: TGTGCCAGCAGTTACTCGCAGGGCACCACTGAAGCTTTCTTT. This codes for CASSYSQGTTEAFF.

The chain joins TRBV6-4 to TRBJ2-1; perhaps D is TRBD1 or TRBD2 (5 bases each). CDR1 is MRHNA, CDR2 SNTAGT, per germline. With 0 bases removed from V and 3 bases from J, the gap between germline ends came to 6 bases. The length of the CDR3 is 14 residues. CDR3 region: CASSDSGDYNEQFF. CDR3 DNA: TGTGCCAGCAGTGACTCGGGGGACTACAATGAGCAGTTCTTC.

The V call is TRBV5-4, the J call TRBJ2-1, with TRBD1 as a possible D gene (5 bases). The germline CDR1 and CDR2 sequences are SGHNT and YYREEE (reference sequence). Between the trimmed V and J ends, which lost 4 bases and 7 bases, there was a span of 9 bases. The CDR3 is 12 residues long. In DNA form, the CDR3 reads TGTGCCAGCAGCCACTCAGGGAATGAGCAGTTCTTC. This gives the protein CASSHSGNEQFF.

The chain combines TRBV27 with TRBJ2-6; 12 bases are a match to TRBD2. Germline V gene data show CDR1 as MNHEY and CDR2 as SMNVEV (reference sequence). With V trimmed by 5 bases and J by 4 bases, 3 bases remained unmatched. The CDR3 is 16 residues long. CDR3 region: CASSLAGGPGANVLTF. Written as DNA, the CDR3 is TGTGCCAGCAGTCTAGCGGGAGGGCCAGGGGCCAACGTCCTGACTTTC.

V usage is TRBV28 and J usage is TRBJ1-5; maybe TRBD1 (6 bases). Germline V gives CDR1 MDHEN, CDR2 SYDVKM. V lost 6 bases, J lost 3 bases, and 15 bases lay in between. The CDR3 sequence is 15 residues long. This chain's CDR3 is CASSHYRDNNQPQHF. CDR3 bases: TGTGCCAGCAGCCACTACCGGGACAACAATCAGCCCCAGCATTTT.

The rearrangement links TRBV19 to TRBJ1-3; D gene uncertain. V was pared by 5 bases and J by 2 bases, with 13 bases between. This CDR3 is 15 amino acids long. Germline values: CDR1 LNHDA, CDR2 SQIVND (reference sequence). The CDR3 DNA reads TGTGCCAGTAGTCTCCAGGTAGATGCTGGAAACACCATATATTTT. Its translation: CASSLQVDAGNTIYF. The whole variable domain, remainder taken from reference TRBV19 and TRBJ1-3, is DGGITQSPKYLFRKEGQNVTLSCEQNLNHDAMYWYRQDPGQGLRLIYYSQIVNDFQKGDIAEGYSVSREKKESFPLTVTSAQKNPTAFYLCASSLQVDAGNTIYFGEGSWLTVV.

The chain joins TRBV11-3 to TRBJ2-7; 7 nucleotides match TRBD1. The V gene end was trimmed by 4 bases and the J gene end by 5 bases; junction bases not matched to a gene: 5. Germline V gives CDR1 SGHNT, CDR2 YENEEA. The CDR3 length is 13 residues. As DNA, the CDR3 is TGTGCCAGCAGCTCGACAGGGTGGGACGAGCAGTACTTC. This translates into CASSSTGWDEQYF.